A few counts support the clone carrying this T cell receptor beta chain. As yet, its antigen is unknown. This sample is drawn from a study of CD8+ T cells in alopecia areata. Turning to the study itself: For treated patients, severity scores reflected the percentage of scalp area affected.

Extraction of RNA preceded its reverse transcription into cDNA, which served as the sequencing template. Only in-frame clones appear in the TCRdb table, and some are missing; sequencing was by immunoSEQ multiplex PCR. The sample contains roughly 200,000 clones, 40% to 45% of which appear only once. The study's findings and limits: Clonality exceeded that of normal scalp in lesional scalp, most notably in alopecia totalis/universalis.

The CDR3 sequence is 17 residues long. The germline V gene encodes CDR1 SQVTM and CDR2 ANQGSEA. With V trimmed by 4 bases and J by 5 bases, 10 bases remained unmatched. The treatment here: oral pan-JAK inhibitor, 5-10 mg twice daily. This sample comprised CD4+ T cells sorted from blood, obtained between weeks 36 and 40, from a patient treated with tofacitinib. This clonotype was obtained from a human donor with alopecia areata. The rearrangement uses TRBV29-1 and TRBJ2-1; 14 bases agree with TRBD2. CDR3 DNA: TGCAGCGTTGCCAGACTAGCGGGAGGGTTCCGGCACAATGAGCAGTTCTTC. Its translation is CSVARLAGGFRHNEQFF.